This TCR beta chain stems from a study of CD8 T cells in ankylosing spondylitis (dated by TCRdb to about 2017). At the level of the whole study: T cell receptor beta repertoires were profiled in healthy donors and ankylosing spondylitis patients so that disease-linked TCR variants could be found. In total, the full study cohort was made up of 108 healthy donors and about two dozen ankylosing spondylitis patients. Samples of peripheral blood were taken, and for ankylosing spondylitis patients, synovial fluid was collected as well. The study at large found these results: Some of the motif variants had been reported before in the synovial fluid and blood of reactive arthritis patients, a finding that suggests common disease-initiation mechanisms. Blood from ankylosing spondylitis patients appeared to be characterized by a TCR beta motif composed of about eight highly homologous amino acid variants. The disease-linked clones showed a CD8+ phenotype and occurred at relatively low frequencies in peripheral blood. According to the report, matched synovial fluid samples from ankylosing spondylitis patients were significantly enriched for the disease-linked clones.

A few counts support this clonotype. Its binding antigen is unknown. Base qualities are not recorded, but no much larger clone differs from it by a single base. Looking up the germline V gene (reference sequence) yields CDR1 PRHDT and CDR2 FYEKMQ. The CDR3 measures 16 amino acids from cysteine to phenylalanine. The entry retains the CDR3 DNA only, 48 bases that are in frame from base 1. Here V drops 5 bases and J drops 0 bases, and the junction holds 7 bases not matched to any gene. Sequencing was carried out with an Illumina HiSeq 2500. TCR beta libraries were prepared by quantitative 5'-RACE with molecular barcodes. On the study's bioinformatics: Disease-linked TCR variants were identified with a new computational method built on a probabilistic model of VDJ rearrangement. Using fastp trimming at Q25 and MiXCR clonotype assembly, TCRdb reanalyzed the public sequencing data and kept in-frame beta chains. Every entry covers one CDR3 protein and lists the most common genes and DNA from its rows. What appears here as the V and J calls and clone size reflects TCRdb's work, not the paper's. Here the sample has about 180,000 distinct CDR3 sequences; approximately 10% occur a single time. The leading ten clones occupy over 12% of the sample.

The clonotype originates from a female donor with ankylosing spondylitis or in good health (not recorded which). The chain uses TRBV13 and TRBJ2-1, and 7 junction bases match TRBD1. The sample taken for sequencing was blood, either unsorted or a sorted T cell fraction (not recorded which). The CDR3 reads CASSTGQPSSYNEQFF. The nucleotides are TGTGCCAGCAGCACGGGACAGCCTAGCTCCTACAATGAGCAGTTCTTC.